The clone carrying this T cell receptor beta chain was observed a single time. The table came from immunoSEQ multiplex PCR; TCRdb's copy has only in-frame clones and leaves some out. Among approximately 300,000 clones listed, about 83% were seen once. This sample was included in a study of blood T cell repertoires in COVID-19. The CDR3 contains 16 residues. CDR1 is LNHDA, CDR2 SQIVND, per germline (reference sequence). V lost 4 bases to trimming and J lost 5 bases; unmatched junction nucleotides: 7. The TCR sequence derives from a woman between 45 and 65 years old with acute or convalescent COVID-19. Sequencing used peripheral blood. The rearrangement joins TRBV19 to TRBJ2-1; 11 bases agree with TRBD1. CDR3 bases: TGTGCCAGTAGTACAGGCGGACAGGGGGCGAACAATGAGCAGTTCTTC. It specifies CASSTGGQGANNEQFF.